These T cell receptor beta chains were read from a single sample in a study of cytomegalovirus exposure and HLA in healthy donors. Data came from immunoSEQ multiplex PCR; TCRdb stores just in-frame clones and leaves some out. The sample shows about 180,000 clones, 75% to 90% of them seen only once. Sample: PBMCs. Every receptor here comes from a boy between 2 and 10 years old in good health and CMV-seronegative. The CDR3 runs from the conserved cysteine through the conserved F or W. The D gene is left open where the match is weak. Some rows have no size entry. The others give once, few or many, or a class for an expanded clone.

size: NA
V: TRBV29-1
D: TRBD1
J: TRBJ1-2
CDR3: CSDVNRGNYGYTF
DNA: TGCAGCGACGTAAACAGGGGTAACTATGGCTACACCTTC

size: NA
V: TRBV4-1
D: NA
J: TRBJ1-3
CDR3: CASSQDRANIWNSGNTIYF
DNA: TGCGCCAGCAGCCAAGATCGAGCGAACATTTGGAACTCTGGAAACACCATATATTTT

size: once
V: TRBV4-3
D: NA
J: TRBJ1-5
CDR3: CASSQFWAGREQPQHF
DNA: TGCGCCAGCAGCCAATTCTGGGCGGGAAGGGAGCAGCCCCAGCATTTT

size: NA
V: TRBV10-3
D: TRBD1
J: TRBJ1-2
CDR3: CAIGQGNGYTF
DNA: TGTGCCATCGGACAGGGAAATGGCTACACCTTC

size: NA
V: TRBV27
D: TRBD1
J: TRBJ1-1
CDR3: CASQQGTEAFF
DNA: TGTGCCAGCCAACAGGGGACTGAAGCTTTCTTT

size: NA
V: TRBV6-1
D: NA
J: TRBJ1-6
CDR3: CASSENRPSYNSPLHF
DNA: TGTGCCAGCAGTGAAAACAGGCCATCCTATAATTCACCCCTCCACTTT

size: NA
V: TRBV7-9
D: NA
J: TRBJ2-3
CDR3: CASSPRQTTADTQYF
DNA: TGTGCCAGCAGCCCGCGGCAGACTACGGCAGATACGCAGTATTTT

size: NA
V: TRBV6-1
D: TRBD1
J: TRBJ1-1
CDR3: CASSPPGQGGTEAFF
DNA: TGTGCCAGCAGTCCACCGGGACAGGGTGGAACTGAAGCTTTCTTT

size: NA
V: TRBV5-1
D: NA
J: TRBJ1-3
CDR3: CASSPTTGFGNTIYF
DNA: TGCGCCAGCAGCCCGACGACAGGCTTTGGAAACACCATATATTTT

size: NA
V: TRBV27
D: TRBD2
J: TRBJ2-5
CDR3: CASSFGGAGETQYF
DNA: TGTGCCAGCAGTTTCGGGGGGGCGGGAGAGACCCAGTACTTC

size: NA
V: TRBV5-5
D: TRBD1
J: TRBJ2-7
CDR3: CASSPGTGGSYEQYF
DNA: TGTGCCAGCAGCCCCGGGACAGGGGGTTCCTACGAGCAGTACTTC

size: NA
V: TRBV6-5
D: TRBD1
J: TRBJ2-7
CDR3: CASSRGQGIYEQYF
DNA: TGTGCCAGCTCGAGGGGACAGGGGATCTACGAGCAGTACTTC

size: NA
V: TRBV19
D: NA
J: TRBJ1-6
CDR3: CASRIPGNSPLHF
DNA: TGTGCCAGTAGAATCCCCGGGAATTCACCCCTCCACTTT

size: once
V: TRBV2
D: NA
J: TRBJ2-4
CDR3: CASSGDTRFGKNIQYF
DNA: TGTGCCAGCAGTGGGGACACACGCTTTGGCAAAAACATTCAGTACTTC

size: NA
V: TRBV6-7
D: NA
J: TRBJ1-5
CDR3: CVCNQPQHF
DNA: TGTGTCTGCAATCAGCCCCAGCATTTT

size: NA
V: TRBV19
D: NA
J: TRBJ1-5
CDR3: CASSLRDFNQPQHF
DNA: TGTGCCAGTAGTCTCCGGGACTTTAATCAGCCCCAGCATTTT

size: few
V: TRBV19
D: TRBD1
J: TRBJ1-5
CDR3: CASSITGGAGVWQPQHF
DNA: TGTGCCAGTAGTATTACAGGGGGTGCAGGGGTATGGCAGCCCCAGCATTTT

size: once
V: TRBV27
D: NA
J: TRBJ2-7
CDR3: CASSPTLSSYEQYF
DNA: TGTGCCAGCAGTCCAACCCTAAGCTCCTACGAGCAGTACTTC

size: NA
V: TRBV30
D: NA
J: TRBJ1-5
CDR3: CAWSPPSPGGVNQPQHF
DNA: TGTGCCTGGAGTCCACCAAGCCCCGGAGGAGTCAATCAGCCCCAGCATTTT

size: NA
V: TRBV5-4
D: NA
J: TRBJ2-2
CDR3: CASSSPIPGELFF
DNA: TGTGCCAGCAGCAGCCCAATCCCCGGGGAGCTGTTTTTT

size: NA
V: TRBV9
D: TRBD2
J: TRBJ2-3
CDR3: CASSVGTSGRNTQYF
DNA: TGTGCCAGCAGCGTCGGGACTAGCGGGAGGAATACGCAGTATTTT

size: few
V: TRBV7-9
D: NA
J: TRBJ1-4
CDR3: CASSATAQKLFF
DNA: TGTGCCAGCAGCGCTACAGCCCAAAAACTGTTTTTT

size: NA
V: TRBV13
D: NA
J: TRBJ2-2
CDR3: CASSPTGERSGELFF
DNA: TGTGCCAGCAGCCCCACCGGGGAACGATCCGGGGAGCTGTTTTTT

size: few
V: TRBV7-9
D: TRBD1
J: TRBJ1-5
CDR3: CSSSLAGGGDQPQHF
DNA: TGTTCCAGCAGCTTAGCAGGGGGCGGTGATCAGCCCCAGCATTTT

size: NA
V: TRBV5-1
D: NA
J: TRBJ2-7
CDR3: CASSLDRDYEQYF
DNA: TGCGCCAGCAGCTTGGATCGGGACTACGAGCAGTACTTC

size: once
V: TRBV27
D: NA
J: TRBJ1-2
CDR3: CASRTIGGDYGYTF
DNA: TGTGCCAGCAGAACCATCGGGGGGGACTATGGCTACACCTTC

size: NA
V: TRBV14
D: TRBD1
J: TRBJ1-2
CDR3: CASSQDYRGGYTF
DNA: TGTGCCAGCAGCCAAGATTACAGGGGAGGCTACACCTTC

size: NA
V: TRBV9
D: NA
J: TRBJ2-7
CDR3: CASSPPDSDSYEQYF
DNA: TGTGCCAGCAGCCCCCCCGACAGCGACTCCTACGAGCAGTACTTC

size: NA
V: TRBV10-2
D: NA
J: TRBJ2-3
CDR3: CASRNSRDTQYF
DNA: TGCGCCAGCAGAAACAGTCGGGATACGCAGTATTTT

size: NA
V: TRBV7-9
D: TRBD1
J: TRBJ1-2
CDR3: CSSSLVRQGAHGYTF
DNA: TGTTCCAGCAGCTTAGTTCGACAGGGGGCGCATGGCTACACCTTC

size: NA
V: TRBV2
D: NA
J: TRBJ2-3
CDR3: CASRLSTDTQYF
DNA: TGTGCCAGCAGGCTAAGCACAGATACGCAGTATTTT

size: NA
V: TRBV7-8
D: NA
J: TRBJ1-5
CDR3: CASSLWGRDQPQHF
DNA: TGTGCCAGCAGCTTATGGGGGAGGGATCAGCCCCAGCATTTT

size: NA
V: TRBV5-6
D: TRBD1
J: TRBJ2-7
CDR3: CASSHFLGQGTYEQYF
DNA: TGTGCCAGCAGCCACTTTCTGGGACAGGGGACCTACGAGCAGTACTTC

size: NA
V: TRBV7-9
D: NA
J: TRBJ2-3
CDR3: CASSFGGTNTDTQYF
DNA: TGTGCCAGCAGCTTCGGCGGGACCAACACAGATACGCAGTATTTT

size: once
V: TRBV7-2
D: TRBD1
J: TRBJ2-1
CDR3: CASSPGQGHPYNEQFF
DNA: TGTGCCAGCAGCCCAGGACAGGGCCATCCCTACAATGAGCAGTTCTTC

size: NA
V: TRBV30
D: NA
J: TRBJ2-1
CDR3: CAWGLWGRRSYNEQFF
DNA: TGTGCCTGGGGACTCTGGGGGCGGCGGTCCTACAATGAGCAGTTCTTC

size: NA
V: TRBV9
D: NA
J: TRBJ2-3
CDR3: CASSAGDSLTDTQYF
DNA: TGTGCCAGCAGCGCGGGGGACTCGCTCACAGATACGCAGTATTTT

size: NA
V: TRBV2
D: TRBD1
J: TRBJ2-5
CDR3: CASKRQGAQETQYF
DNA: TGTGCCAGCAAGCGACAGGGGGCGCAAGAGACCCAGTACTTC

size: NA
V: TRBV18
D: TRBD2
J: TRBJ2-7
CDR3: CASSPPGGSLVYEQYF
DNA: TGTGCCAGCTCACCCCCGGGCGGGAGCTTAGTATACGAGCAGTACTTC

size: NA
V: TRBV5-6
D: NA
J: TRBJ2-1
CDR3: CASRRRTTKFFF
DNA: TGTGCCAGCAGACGAAGGACTACGAAATTCTTCTTC

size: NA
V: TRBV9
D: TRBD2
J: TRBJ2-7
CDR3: CASSPRTSGSDEQYF
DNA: TGTGCCAGCAGCCCGCGGACTAGCGGGAGCGACGAGCAGTACTTC

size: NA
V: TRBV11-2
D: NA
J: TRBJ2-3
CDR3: CASSFPLRTVDTQYF
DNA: TGTGCCAGCAGCTTTCCTCTGAGGACTGTGGATACGCAGTATTTT

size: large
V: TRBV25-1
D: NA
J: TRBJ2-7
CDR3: CASSGGNEQYF
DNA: TGTGCCAGCAGTGGCGGTAACGAGCAGTACTTC

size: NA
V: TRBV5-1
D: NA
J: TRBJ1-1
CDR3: CASRQQTSLNTEAFF
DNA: TGCGCCAGCAGACAGCAGACATCATTGAACACTGAAGCTTTCTTT

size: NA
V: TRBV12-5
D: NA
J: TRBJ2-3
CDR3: CASGLVHTGTTSTDTQYF
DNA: TGTGCTAGTGGTTTGGTACACACAGGGACAACTAGCACAGATACGCAGTATTTT

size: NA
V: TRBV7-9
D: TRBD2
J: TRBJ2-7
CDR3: CASSSKPKGTSGKIYEQYF
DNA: TGTGCCAGCAGCTCTAAGCCTAAAGGGACTAGCGGGAAGATCTACGAGCAGTACTTC

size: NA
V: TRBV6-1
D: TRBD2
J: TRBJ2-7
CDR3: CASSSGSSGSYEQYF
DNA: TGTGCCAGCAGTTCCGGTTCTAGCGGGAGTTACGAGCAGTACTTC

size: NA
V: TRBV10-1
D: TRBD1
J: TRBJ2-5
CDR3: CASHDRGRRETQYF
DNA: TGCGCCAGCCATGACAGGGGGCGGCGGGAGACCCAGTACTTC

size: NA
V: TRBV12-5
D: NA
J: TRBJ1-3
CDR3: CASGQTGISGNTIYF
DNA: TGTGCTAGTGGTCAAACAGGAATCTCTGGAAACACCATATATTTT

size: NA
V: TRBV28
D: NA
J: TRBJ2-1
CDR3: CASSPRYVLRQQFF
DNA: TGTGCCAGCAGTCCCCGCTACGTTTTACGTCAGCAGTTCTTC

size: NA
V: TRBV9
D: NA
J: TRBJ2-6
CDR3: CASSVRRTGANVLTF
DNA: TGTGCCAGCAGCGTGAGGAGGACTGGGGCCAACGTCCTGACTTTC

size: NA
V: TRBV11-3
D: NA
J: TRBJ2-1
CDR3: CASSVQQGNEQFF
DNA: TGTGCCAGCAGCGTACAACAGGGAAATGAGCAGTTCTTC